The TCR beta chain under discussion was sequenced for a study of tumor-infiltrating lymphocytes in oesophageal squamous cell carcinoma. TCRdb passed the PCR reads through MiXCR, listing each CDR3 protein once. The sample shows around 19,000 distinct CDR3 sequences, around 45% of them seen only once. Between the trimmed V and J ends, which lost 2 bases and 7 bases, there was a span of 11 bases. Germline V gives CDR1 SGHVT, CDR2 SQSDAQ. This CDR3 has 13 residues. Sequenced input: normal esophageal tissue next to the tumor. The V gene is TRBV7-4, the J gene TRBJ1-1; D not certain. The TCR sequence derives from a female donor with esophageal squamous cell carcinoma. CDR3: CASSLLLAVEAFF. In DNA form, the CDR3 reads TGTGCCAGCAGCTTACTTCTGGCAGTTGAAGCTTTCTTT.